A selection of T cell receptor beta chains follows, all from one sample in a study of cytomegalovirus exposure and HLA in healthy donors. The method was immunoSEQ multiplex PCR; TCRdb's version includes in-frame clones alone and lacks a portion of them. The sample shows about 140,000 clones, about four fifths of them seen only once. Source material: PBMCs. Receptors originate from a man aged 30 to 45 in good health and CMV-seronegative. CDR3s leave out the opening cysteine and the closing phenylalanine or tryptophan. The order of the fields is CDR3 protein, V gene, CDR3 length, J gene.

ATSPGQGNQPQH | TRBV19 | 12 | TRBJ1-5
ASSLAQEQF | TRBV5-6 | 9 | TRBJ2-1
ASSSGIGDRSNADEKLF | TRBV5-1 | 17 | TRBJ1-4
ASSEGGTQVETQY | TRBV6-1 | 13 | TRBJ2-5
ASSIQGATGNTIY | TRBV7-6 | 13 | TRBJ1-3
ASSSGQGLTGELF | TRBV7-2 | 13 | TRBJ2-2
ASSIPLGQGRQNTGELF | TRBV19 | 17 | TRBJ2-2
ASSLVLGLTYEQY | TRBV5-5 | 13 | TRBJ2-7
ASSLMAGGPIGANVLT | TRBV7-2 | 16 | TRBJ2-6
ASSIISSPYNEQF | TRBV28 | 13 | TRBJ2-1
ASSSTYEQY | TRBV7-8 | 9 | TRBJ2-7
ASSLLQGNTEAF | TRBV7-9 | 12 | TRBJ1-1
ASSPRPTGFNEKLF | TRBV28 | 14 | TRBJ1-4
ASSQDRQGISYSNQPQH | TRBV4-1 | 17 | TRBJ1-5
ASSPGQGRTDTQY | TRBV4-1 | 13 | TRBJ2-3
ASSFDTGGDIQY | TRBV7-9 | 12 | TRBJ2-4
ASTRGNTGELF | TRBV6-5 | 11 | TRBJ2-2
ASSLVHGGSSYNEQF | TRBV7-6 | 15 | TRBJ2-1
ASSVATLNYEQY | TRBV9 | 12 | TRBJ2-7
ASSPFDSRVNNEQF | TRBV18 | 14 | TRBJ2-1
ASSYERTQVTEAF | TRBV6-5 | 13 | TRBJ1-1
ASSWTGSETQY | TRBV7-2 | 11 | TRBJ2-5
ASSPRQQAF | TRBV18 | 9 | TRBJ1-1
ASSSPGLTIQY | TRBV11-2 | 11 | TRBJ2-4
ASSEVGAAYGYT | TRBV6-1 | 12 | TRBJ1-2
ATNTDRATEAF | TRBV2 | 11 | TRBJ1-1
ASSLWTGLNTEAF | TRBV7-9 | 13 | TRBJ1-1
ASSLTGTNYGYT | TRBV27 | 12 | TRBJ1-2
ASKAGTDSYEQY | TRBV5-1 | 12 | TRBJ2-7
ASSPQGYGYT | TRBV5-4 | 10 | TRBJ1-2
ASSHSGEAGELF | TRBV4-2 | 12 | TRBJ2-2
AISPGTSGRSSYEQY | TRBV10-3 | 15 | TRBJ2-7
ASSSGTANYGYT | TRBV13 | 12 | TRBJ1-2
SVEVVGEETQY | TRBV29-1 | 11 | TRBJ2-5
ASSDSGSPPNEQF | TRBV9 | 13 | TRBJ2-1
ASSYSTGVYGYT | TRBV6-5 | 12 | TRBJ1-2
ASSRIQVATEAF | TRBV6-5 | 12 | TRBJ1-1
ASSLATSGELF | TRBV7-9 | 11 | TRBJ2-2
ASSVDGTGVTLSQF | TRBV9 | 14 | TRBJ2-1
SVEKEADTQY | TRBV29-1 | 10 | TRBJ2-3
ASGLGGTSGSWETQY | TRBV12-5 | 15 | TRBJ2-5
ASRRGQVIYEQY | TRBV27 | 12 | TRBJ2-7
ASSMGSGGGETQY | TRBV19 | 13 | TRBJ2-5
ASSRDSSTYEQY | TRBV6-6 | 12 | TRBJ2-7
ASSFSSGANVLT | TRBV7-8 | 12 | TRBJ2-6
ASSQDRSYEQY | TRBV4-1 | 11 | TRBJ2-7
ASSQGTGPSGEQY | TRBV7-7 | 13 | TRBJ2-7
ASSYNAVGELF | TRBV7-9 | 11 | TRBJ2-2
ASSYMGGRTEAF | TRBV6-5 | 12 | TRBJ1-1
ASSQVADNQPQN | TRBV4-2 | 12 | TRBJ1-5
ASSSYFSGANVLT | TRBV6-5 | 13 | TRBJ2-6
ASSLVRSDKF | TRBV7-2 | 10 | TRBJ2-1
ASSLTTTGERAKNIQY | TRBV7-6 | 16 | TRBJ2-4
AISTGGRGGYT | TRBV10-3 | 11 | TRBJ1-2
ASSLDRGLSEQY | TRBV10-1 | 12 | TRBJ2-7
ASSPDRSIPEAF | TRBV27 | 12 | TRBJ1-1
SVVEGSYNEQF | TRBV29-1 | 11 | TRBJ2-1
ASSLGGTGVKAF | TRBV27 | 12 | TRBJ1-1